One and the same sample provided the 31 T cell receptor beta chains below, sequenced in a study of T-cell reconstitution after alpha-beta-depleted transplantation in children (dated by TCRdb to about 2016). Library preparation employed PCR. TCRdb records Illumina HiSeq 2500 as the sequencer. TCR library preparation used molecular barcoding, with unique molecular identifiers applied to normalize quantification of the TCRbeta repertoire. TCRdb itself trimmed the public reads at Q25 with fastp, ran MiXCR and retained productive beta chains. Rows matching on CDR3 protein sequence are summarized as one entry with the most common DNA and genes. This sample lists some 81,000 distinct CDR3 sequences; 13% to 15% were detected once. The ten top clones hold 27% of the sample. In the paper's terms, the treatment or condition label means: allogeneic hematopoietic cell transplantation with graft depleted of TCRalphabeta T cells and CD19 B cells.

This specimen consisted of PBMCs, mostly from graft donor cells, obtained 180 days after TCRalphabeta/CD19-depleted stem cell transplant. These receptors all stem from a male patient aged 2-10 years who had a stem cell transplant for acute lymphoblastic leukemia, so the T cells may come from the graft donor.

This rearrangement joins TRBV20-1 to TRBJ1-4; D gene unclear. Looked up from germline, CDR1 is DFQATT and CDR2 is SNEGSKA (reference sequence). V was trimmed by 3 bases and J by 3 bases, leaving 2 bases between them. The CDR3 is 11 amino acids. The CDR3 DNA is TGCAGTGCTAGCCCTAATGAAAAACTGTTTTTT. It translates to CSASPNEKLFF.

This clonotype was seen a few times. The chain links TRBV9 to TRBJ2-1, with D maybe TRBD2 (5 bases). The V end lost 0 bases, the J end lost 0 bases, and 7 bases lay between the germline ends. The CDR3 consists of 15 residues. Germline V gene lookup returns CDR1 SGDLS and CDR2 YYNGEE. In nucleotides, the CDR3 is TGTGCCAGCAGCGTAGGAACTAGCTCCTACAATGAGCAGTTCTTC. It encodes CASSVGTSSYNEQFF.

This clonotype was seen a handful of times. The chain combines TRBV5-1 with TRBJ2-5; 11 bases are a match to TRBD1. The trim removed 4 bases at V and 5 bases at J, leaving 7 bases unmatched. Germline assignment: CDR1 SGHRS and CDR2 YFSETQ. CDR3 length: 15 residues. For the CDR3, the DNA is TGCGCCAGCAGCGTCGCGGGACAGGGGGGGGAGACCCAGTACTTC. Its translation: CASSVAGQGGETQYF.

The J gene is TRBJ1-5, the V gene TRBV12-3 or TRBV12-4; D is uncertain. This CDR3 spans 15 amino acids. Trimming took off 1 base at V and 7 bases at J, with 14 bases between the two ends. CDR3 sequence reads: CASSLEYGVNQPQHF. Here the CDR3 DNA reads TGTGCCAGCAGTTTAGAGTACGGGGTTAACCAGCCCCAGCATTTT.

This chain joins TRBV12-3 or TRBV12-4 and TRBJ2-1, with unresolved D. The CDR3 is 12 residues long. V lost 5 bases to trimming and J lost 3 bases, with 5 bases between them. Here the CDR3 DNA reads TGTGCCAGCAGTCCCCACTACAATGAGCAGTTCTTC. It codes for CASSPHYNEQFF.

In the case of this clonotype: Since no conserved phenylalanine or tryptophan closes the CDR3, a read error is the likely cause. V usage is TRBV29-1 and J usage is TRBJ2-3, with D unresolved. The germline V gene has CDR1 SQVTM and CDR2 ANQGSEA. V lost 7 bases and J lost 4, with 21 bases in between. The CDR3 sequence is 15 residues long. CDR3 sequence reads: CSATRLNLRPDTQYL. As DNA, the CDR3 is TGCAGCGCTACTCGACTCAATCTGAGGCCAGATACGCAGTATTTG.

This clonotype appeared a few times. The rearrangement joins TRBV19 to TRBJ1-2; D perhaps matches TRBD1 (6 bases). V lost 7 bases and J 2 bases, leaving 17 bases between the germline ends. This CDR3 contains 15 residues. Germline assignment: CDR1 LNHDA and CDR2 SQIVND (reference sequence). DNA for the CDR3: TGTGCCAGTACTCGAGACGGGGGCCCGAACTATGGCTACACCTTC. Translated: CASTRDGGPNYGYTF.

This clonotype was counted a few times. The CDR3 reads CASSQDPLTGRGYTF. The CDR3 nucleotides are TGCGCCAGCAGCCAAGATCCCCTGACAGGGAGGGGCTACACCTTC. This sequence joins TRBV4-3 and TRBJ1-2, with 7 bases aligning to TRBD1. This CDR3 contains 15 residues. With V trimmed by 0 bases and J by 8 bases, 9 bases remained unmatched. The germline CDR1 and CDR2 sequences are LGHNA and YSLEER.

In DNA form, the CDR3 reads TGCGCCAGCAGCTTGGAGGGAGGTATGAATGAGCAGTTCTTC. This translates into CASSLEGGMNEQFF. V usage is TRBV5-1 and J usage is TRBJ2-1; D might be TRBD2 (6 bases). The CDR3 consists of 14 residues. V dropped 0 bases and J dropped 7 bases, with 11 bases sitting between them. Germline V gene sequence: CDR1 SGHRS, CDR2 YFSETQ.

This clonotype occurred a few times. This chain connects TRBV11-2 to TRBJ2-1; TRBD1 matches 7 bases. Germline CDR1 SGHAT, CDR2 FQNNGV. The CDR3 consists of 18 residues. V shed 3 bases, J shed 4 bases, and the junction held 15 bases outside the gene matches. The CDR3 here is CASSFGHPRGLGYNEQFF. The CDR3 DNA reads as TGTGCCAGCAGCTTTGGACATCCAAGGGGGCTAGGATACAATGAGCAGTTCTTC.

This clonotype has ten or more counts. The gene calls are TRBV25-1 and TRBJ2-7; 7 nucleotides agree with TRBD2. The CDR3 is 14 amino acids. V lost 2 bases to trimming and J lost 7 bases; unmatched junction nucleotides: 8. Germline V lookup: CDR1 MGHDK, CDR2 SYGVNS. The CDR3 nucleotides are TGTGCCAGCAGTGAAGAAGCAGGGCGGGGGGAGCAGTACTTC. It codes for CASSEEAGRGEQYF.

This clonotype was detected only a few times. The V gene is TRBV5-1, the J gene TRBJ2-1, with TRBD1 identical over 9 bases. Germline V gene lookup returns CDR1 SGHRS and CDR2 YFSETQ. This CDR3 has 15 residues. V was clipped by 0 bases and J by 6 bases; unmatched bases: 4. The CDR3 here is CASSLGQGGPNEQFF. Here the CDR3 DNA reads TGCGCCAGCAGCTTGGGACAGGGGGGCCCCAATGAGCAGTTCTTC. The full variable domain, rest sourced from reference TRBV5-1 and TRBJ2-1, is KAGVTQTPRYLIKTRGQQVTLSCSPISGHRSVSWYQQTPGQGLQFLFEYFSETQRNKGNFPGRFSGRQFSNSRSEMNVSTLELGDSALYLCASSLGQGGPNEQFFGPGTRLTVL.

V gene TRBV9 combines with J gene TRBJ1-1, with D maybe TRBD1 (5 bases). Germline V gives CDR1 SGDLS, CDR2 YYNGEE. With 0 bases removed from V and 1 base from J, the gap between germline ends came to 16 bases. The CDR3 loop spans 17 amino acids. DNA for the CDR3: TGTGCCAGCAGCGTAGGAGACAGCCTACCCGAGAACACTGAAGCTTTCTTT. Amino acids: CASSVGDSLPENTEAFF. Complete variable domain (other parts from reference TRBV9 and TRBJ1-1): DSGVTQTPKHLITATGQRVTLRCSPRSGDLSVYWYQQSLDQGLQFLIQYYNGEERAKGNILERFSAQQFPDLHSELNLSSLELGDSALYFCASSVGDSLPENTEAFFGQGTRLTVV.

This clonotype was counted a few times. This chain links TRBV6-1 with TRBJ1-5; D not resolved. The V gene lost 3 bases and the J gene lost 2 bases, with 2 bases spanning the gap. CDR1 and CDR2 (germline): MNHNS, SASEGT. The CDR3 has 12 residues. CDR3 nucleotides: TGTGCCAGCAGTGAGGGCAATCAGCCCCAGCATTTT. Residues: CASSEGNQPQHF.

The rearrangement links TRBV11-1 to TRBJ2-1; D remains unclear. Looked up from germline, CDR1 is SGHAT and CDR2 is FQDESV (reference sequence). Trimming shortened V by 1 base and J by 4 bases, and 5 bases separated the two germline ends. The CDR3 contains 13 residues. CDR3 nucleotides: TGTGCCAGCAGCTTAGAAGTTTACAATGAGCAGTTCTTC. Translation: CASSLEVYNEQFF.

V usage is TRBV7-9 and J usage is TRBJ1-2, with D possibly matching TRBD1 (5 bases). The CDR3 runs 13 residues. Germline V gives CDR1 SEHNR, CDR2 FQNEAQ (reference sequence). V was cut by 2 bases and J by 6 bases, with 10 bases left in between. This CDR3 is CASSLYRGDGYTF. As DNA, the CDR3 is TGTGCCAGCAGCTTATACAGAGGGGATGGCTACACCTTC. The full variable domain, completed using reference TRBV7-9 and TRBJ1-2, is DTGVSQNPRHKITKRGQNVTFRCDPISEHNRLYWYRQTLGQGPEFLTYFQNEAQLEKSRLLSDRFSAERPKGSFSTLEIQRTEQGDSAMYLCASSLYRGDGYTFGSGTRLTVV.

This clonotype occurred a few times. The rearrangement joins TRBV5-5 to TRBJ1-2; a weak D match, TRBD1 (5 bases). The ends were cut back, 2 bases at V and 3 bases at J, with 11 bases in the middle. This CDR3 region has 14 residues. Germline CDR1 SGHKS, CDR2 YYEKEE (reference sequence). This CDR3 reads CASSLRGEDYGYTF. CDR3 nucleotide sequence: TGTGCCAGCAGCTTAAGGGGTGAGGACTATGGCTACACCTTC.

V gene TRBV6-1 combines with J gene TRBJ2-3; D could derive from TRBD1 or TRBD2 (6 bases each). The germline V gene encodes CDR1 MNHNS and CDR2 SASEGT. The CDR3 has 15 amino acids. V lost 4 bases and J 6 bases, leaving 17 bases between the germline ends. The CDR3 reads CASSGYGGAKDTQYF. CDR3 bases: TGTGCCAGCAGTGGCTACGGGGGCGCAAAGGATACGCAGTATTTT.

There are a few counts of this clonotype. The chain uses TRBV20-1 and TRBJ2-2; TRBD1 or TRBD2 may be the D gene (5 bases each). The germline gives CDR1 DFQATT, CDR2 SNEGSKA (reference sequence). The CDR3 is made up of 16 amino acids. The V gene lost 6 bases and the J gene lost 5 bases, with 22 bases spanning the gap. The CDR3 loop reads CSARFGAWRGTGELFF. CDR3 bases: TGCAGTGCCCGATTTGGGGCGTGGAGAGGGACCGGGGAGCTGTTTTTT.

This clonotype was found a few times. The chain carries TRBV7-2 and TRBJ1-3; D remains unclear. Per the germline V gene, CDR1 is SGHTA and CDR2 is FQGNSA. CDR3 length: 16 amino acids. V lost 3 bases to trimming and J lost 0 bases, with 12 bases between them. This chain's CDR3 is CASSFSAPSSGNTIYF. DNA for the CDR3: TGTGCCAGCAGCTTCTCAGCCCCGAGCTCTGGAAACACCATATATTTT.

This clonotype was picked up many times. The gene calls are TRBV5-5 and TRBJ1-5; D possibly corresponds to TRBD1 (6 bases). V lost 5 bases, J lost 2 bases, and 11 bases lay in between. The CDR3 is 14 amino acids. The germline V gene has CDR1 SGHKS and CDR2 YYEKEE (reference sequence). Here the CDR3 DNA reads TGTGCCAGCAGTACAGGGAGAGGCAATCAGCCCCAGCATTTT. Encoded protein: CASSTGRGNQPQHF.

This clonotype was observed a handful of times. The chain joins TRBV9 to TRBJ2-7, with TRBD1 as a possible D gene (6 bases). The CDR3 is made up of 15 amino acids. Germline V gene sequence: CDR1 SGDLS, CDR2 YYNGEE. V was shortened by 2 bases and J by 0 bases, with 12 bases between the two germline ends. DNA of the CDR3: TGTGCCAGCAGCGTGGGGGCCCGGAGCTCCTACGAGCAGTACTTC. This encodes CASSVGARSSYEQYF.

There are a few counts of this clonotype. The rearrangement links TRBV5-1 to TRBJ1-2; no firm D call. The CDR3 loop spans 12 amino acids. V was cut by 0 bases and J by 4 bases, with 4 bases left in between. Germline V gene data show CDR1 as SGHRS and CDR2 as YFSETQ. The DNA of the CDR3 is TGCGCCAGCAGCTTGGATGTCTATGGCTACACCTTC. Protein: CASSLDVYGYTF.

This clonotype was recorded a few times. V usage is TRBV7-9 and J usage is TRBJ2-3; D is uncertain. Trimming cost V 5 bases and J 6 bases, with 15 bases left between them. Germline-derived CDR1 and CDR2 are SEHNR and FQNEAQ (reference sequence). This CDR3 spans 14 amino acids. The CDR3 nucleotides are TGTGCCAGCAGCCCCTTCCGCTTGCGCGATACGCAGTATTTT. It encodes CASSPFRLRDTQYF.

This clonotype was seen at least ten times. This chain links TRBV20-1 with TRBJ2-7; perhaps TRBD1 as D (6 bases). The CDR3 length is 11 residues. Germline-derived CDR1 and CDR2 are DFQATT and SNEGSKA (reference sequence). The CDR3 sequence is CQTAGAYEQYF. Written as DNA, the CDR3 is TGCCAGACGGCAGGGGCCTACGAGCAGTACTTC.

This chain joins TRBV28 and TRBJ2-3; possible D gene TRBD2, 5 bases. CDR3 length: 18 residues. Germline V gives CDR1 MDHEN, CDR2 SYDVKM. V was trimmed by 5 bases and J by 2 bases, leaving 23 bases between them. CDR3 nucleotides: TGTGCCAGCAGTCCACTGGGGAGTCCCGTGGGAAACACAGATACGCAGTATTTT. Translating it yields CASSPLGSPVGNTDTQYF.

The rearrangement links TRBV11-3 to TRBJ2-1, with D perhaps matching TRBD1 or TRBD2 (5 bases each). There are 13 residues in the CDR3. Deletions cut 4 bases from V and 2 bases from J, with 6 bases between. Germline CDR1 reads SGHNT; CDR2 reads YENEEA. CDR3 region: CASSWGPYNEQFF. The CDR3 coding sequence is TGTGCCAGCAGCTGGGGACCCTACAATGAGCAGTTCTTC. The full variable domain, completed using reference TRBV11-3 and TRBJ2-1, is EAGVVQSPRYKIIEKKQPVAFWCNPISGHNTLYWYLQNLGQGPELLIRYENEEAVDDSQLPKDRFSAERLKGVDSTLKIQPAELGDSAVYLCASSWGPYNEQFFGPGTRLTVL.

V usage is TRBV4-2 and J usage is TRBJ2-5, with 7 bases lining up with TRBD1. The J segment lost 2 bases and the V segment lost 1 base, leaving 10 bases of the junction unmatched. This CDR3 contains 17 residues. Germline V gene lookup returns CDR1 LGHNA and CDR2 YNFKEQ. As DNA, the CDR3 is TGTGCCAGCAGCCAAGGAACAGGGGCCCGGGGTCAAGAGACCCAGTACTTC. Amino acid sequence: CASSQGTGARGQETQYF.

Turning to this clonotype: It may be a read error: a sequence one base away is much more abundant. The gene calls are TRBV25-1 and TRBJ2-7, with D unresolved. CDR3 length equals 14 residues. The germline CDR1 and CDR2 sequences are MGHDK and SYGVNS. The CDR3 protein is CASSERASSCEQYF. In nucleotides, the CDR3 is TGTGCCAGCAGTGAACGGGCCTCCTCCTGCGAGCAGTACTTC.

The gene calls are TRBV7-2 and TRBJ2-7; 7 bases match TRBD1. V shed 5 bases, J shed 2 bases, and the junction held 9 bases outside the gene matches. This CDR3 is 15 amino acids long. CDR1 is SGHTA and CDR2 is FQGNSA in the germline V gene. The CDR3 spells CASSPHRGTPYEQYF. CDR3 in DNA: TGTGCCAGCAGCCCACACAGGGGAACCCCCTACGAGCAGTACTTC.

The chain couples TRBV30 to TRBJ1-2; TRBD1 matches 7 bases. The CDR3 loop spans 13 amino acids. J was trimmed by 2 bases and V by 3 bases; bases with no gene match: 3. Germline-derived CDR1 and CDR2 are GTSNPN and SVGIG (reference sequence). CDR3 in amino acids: CAWRQGSNYGYTF. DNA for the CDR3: TGTGCCTGGAGACAGGGGTCCAACTATGGCTACACCTTC.